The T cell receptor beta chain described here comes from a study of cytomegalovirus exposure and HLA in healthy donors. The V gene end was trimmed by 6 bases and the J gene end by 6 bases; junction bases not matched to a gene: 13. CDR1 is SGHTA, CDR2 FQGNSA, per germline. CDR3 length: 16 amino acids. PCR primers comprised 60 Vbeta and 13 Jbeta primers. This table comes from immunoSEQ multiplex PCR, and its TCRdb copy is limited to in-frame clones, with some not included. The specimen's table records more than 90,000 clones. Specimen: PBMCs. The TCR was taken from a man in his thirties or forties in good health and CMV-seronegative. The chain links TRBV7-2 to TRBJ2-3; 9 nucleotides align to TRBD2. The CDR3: CASSSHSGGWGDTQYF. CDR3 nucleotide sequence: TGTGCCAGCAGTTCACATAGCGGGGGCTGGGGGGATACGCAGTATTTT.